A single T cell receptor (beta chain) is shown here with its context. There are 15 residues in the CDR3. Germline CDR1 MNHEY, CDR2 SMNVEV (reference sequence). V shed 5 bases and J 4 bases; nucleotides not matched to a gene: 6. These data come from a study of T-cell memory formation after mild COVID-19. TCRdb recomputed calls from the 5' RACE reads with MiXCR, one row per CDR3 protein. The sample lists around 320,000 distinct CDR3 sequences, around 30% occurring once. The gene calls are TRBV27 and TRBJ2-2; the match to TRBD1 covers 8 bases. Sequenced sample: PBMCs or a T cell subset sorted from them (not recorded which). The TCR comes from an adult woman who had mild COVID-19 (a few samples of this study predate the infection). Cell type and time point are not known. CDR3 sequence (DNA): TGTGCCAGCAGTAAACAGGGGGGAGGCACCGGGGAGCTGTTTTTT. Protein: CASSKQGGGTGELFF.